This T cell receptor (beta chain) was recovered during a study of CD8+ T cells in alopecia areata. To note about this clone: The antigen is undetermined.

Treatment in this sample: oral pan-JAK inhibitor, 5-10 mg twice daily. As part of sample collection, lesional scalp punch biopsies and peripheral blood were taken from alopecia areata patients. Extracted RNA was reverse transcribed into cDNA, the sequencing template. Produced via immunoSEQ multiplex PCR; TCRdb's table is partial and in-frame only. The sample has around 190,000 clones, approximately 60% seen once. Findings of the study overall: While patients received tofacitinib, many expanded lesional clones remained present in scalp and blood. For lesional scalp, especially alopecia totalis/universalis, clonality was higher than in normal scalp.

Germline V gene lookup returns CDR1 LGHNA and CDR2 YNFKEQ. This CDR3 has 11 residues. V lost 6 bases to trimming and J lost 11 bases; unmatched junction nucleotides: 4. This clonotype was sampled from a human donor with alopecia areata. Sequencing used CD4+ T cells sorted from blood, obtained at week 4, from a patient treated with tofacitinib. J is TRBJ2-1 and V is TRBV4-2; 7 positions match TRBD2. CDR3 sequence reads: CASSRREKQFF. The CDR3, as DNA: TGTGCCAGCAGTCGGCGGGAGAAGCAGTTCTTC.